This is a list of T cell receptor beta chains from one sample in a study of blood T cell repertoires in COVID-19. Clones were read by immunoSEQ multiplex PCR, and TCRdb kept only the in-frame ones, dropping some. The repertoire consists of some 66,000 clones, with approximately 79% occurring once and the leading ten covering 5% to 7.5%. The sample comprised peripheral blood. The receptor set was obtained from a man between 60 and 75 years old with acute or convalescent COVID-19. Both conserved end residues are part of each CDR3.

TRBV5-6 CASSLSRTGNTEAFF
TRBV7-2 CASSPVEGRGGYTF
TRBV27 CASSHVTGQRSYEQYF
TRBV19 CASGLTVNPADTQYF
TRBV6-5 CASSRVAYNEQFF
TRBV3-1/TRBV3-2 CASSQLSNTEAFF
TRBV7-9 CASSLDVRGETQYF
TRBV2 CASSVGQGAQPQHF
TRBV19 CASSILGQGSETQYF
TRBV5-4 CASSLGTGGLEQYF
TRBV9 CASSGTPGATNEKLFF
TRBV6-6 CASSYQGTYNEQFF
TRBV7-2 CASRKGTDTQYF
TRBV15 CATSTGGRGANTIYF
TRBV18 CASSLSSGYTF
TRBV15 CATRRSGSYEQYF
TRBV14 CASSPVTIGYQANNYGYTF
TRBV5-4 CASSLAAAEAFF